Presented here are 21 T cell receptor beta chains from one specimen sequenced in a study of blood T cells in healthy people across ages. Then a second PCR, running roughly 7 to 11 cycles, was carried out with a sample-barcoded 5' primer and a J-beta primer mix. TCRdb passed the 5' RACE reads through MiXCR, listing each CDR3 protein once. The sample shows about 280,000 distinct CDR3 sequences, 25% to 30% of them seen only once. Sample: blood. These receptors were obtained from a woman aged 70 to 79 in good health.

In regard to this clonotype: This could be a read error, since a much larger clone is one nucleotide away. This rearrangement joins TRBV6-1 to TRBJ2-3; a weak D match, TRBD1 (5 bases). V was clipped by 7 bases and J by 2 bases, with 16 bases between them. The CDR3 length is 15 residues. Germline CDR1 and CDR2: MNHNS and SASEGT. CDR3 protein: CASKLRGLNTDTQYF. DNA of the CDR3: TGTGCCAGCAAACTAAGGGGCCTTAACACAGATACGCAGTATTTT.

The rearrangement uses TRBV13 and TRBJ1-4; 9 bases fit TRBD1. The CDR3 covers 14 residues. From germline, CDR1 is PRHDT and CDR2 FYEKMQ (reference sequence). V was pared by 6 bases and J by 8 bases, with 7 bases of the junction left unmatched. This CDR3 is CASSGGQGQEKLFF. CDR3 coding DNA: TGTGCCAGCAGTGGGGGACAGGGACAGGAAAAACTGTTTTTT.

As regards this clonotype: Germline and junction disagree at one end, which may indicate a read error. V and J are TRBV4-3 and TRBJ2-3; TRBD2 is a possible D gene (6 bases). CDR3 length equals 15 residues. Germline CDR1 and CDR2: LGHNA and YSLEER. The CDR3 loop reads CASSQGRGSSDPQYF. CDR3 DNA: TGCGCCAGCAGCCAAGGACGGGGGAGTTCAGATCCGCAGTATTTT.

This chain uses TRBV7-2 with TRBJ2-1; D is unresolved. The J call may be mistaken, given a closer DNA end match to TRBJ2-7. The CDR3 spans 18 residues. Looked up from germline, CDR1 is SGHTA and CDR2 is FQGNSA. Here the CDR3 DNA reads TGTGCCAGCAGCTTAGTATACGGAGTGGCAGGATTGATGGACGAGCAGTACTTC. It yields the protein CASSLVYGVAGLMDEQYF.

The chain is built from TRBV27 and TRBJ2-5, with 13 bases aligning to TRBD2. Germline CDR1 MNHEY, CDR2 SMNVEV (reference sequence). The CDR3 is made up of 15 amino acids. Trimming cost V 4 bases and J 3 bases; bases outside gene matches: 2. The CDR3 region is CASSSGTSGKETQYF. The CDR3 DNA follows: TGTGCCAGCAGTTCCGGGACTAGCGGGAAAGAGACCCAGTACTTC.

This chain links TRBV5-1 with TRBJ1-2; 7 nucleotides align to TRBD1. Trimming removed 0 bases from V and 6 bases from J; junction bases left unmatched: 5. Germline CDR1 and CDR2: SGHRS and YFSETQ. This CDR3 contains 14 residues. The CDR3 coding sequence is TGCGCCAGCAGCTTGGCCTCAGGGACAGATGGCTACACCTTC. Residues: CASSLASGTDGYTF.

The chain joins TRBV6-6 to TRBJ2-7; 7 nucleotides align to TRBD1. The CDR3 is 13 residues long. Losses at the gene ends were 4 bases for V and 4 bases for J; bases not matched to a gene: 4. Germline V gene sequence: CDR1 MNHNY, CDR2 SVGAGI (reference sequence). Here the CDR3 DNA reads TGTGCCAGCAGTTCGGGACAGCGTTACGAGCAGTACTTC. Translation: CASSSGQRYEQYF.

The CDR3 coding sequence is TGTGCCAGCAGTGTGGGACTAGCGGCGACCTACGAGCAGTACTTC. Translated, it gives CASSVGLAATYEQYF. The chain combines TRBV11-2 with TRBJ2-5; TRBD2 aligns across 11 bases. The DNA end lines up better with TRBJ2-7; the J call may be wrong. Germline CDR1 and CDR2: SGHAT and FQNNGV. This CDR3 is built from 15 residues.

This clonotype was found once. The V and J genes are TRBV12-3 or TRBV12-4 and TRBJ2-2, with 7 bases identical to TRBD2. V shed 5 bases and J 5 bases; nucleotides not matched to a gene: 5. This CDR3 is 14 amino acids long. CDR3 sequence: CASSQTSVTGELFF. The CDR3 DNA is TGTGCCAGCAGTCAAACTAGCGTTACCGGGGAGCTGTTTTTT.

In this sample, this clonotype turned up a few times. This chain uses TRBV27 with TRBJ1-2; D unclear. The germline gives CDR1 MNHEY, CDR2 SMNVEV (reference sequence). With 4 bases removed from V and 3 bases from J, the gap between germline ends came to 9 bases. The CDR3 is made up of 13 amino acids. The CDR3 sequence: CASSYGSHYGYTF. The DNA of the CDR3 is TGTGCCAGCAGTTACGGCTCACACTATGGCTACACCTTC.

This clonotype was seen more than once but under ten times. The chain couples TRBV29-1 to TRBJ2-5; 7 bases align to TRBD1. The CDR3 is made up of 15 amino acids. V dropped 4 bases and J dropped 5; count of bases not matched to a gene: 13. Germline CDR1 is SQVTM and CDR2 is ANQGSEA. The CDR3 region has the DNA TGCAGCGTTGGTTGGCCGAGGGGGCTCTATGAGACCCAGTACTTC. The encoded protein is CSVGWPRGLYETQYF.

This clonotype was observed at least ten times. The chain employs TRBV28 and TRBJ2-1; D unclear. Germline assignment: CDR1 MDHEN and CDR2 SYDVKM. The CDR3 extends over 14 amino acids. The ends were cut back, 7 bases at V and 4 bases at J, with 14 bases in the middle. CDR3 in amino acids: CASIKGQKYNEQFF. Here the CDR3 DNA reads TGTGCCAGCATTAAAGGGCAGAAATACAATGAGCAGTTCTTC.

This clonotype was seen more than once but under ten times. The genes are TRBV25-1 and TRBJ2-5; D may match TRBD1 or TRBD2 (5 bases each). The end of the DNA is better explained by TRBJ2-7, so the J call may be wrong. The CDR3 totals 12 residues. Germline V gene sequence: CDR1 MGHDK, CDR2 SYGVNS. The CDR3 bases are TGTGCCAGCAGTGAATCTGGGACCGAGCAGTACTTC. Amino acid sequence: CASSESGTEQYF.

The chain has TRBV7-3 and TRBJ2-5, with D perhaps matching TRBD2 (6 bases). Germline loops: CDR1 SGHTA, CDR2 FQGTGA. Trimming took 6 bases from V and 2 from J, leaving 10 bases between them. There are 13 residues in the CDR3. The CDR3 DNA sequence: TGTGCCAGCAGGTCTAGCGTACAAGAGACCCAGTACTTC. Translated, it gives CASRSSVQETQYF.

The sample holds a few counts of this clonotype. In DNA form, the CDR3 reads TGCGCCAGCAGCTTGGACTCTCGCTCCTACAATGAGCAGTTCTTC. It is translated as CASSLDSRSYNEQFF. The J gene is TRBJ2-1, the V gene TRBV5-1; no firm D call. The CDR3 runs 15 residues. Per germline, CDR1 SGHRS and CDR2 YFSETQ. Trimming cost V 0 bases and J 0 bases, with 7 bases left between them.

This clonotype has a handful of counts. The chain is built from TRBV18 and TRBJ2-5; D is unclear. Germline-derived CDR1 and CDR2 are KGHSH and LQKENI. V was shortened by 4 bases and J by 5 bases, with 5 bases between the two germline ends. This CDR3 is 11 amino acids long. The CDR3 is CASSRSETQYF. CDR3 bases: TGTGCCAGCTCACGCAGCGAGACCCAGTACTTC.

In DNA form, the CDR3 reads TGCAGTGCTAGTGAGGGGGCTGGGGCCAACGTCCTGACTTTC. Its protein is CSASEGAGANVLTF. The chain combines TRBV20-1 with TRBJ2-6; tentative D call: TRBD1 (6 bases). CDR3 size: 14 residues. V was trimmed by 3 bases and J by 2 bases, leaving 8 bases between them. CDR1 is DFQATT, CDR2 SNEGSKA, per germline (reference sequence).

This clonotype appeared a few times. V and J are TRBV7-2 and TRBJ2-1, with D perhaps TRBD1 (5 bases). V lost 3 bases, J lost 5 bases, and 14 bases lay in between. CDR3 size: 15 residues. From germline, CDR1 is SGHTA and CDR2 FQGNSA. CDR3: CASSLGPPRDNEQFF. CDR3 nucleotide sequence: TGTGCCAGCAGCTTGGGGCCCCCTAGGGACAATGAGCAGTTCTTC.

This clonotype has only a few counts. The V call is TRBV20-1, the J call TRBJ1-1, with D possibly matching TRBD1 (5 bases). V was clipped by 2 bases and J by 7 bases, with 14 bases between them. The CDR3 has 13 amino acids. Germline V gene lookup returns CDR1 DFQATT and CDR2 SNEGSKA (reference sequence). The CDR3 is CSARSGGKLEAFF. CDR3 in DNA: TGCAGTGCTAGAAGTGGGGGTAAGCTTGAAGCTTTCTTT.

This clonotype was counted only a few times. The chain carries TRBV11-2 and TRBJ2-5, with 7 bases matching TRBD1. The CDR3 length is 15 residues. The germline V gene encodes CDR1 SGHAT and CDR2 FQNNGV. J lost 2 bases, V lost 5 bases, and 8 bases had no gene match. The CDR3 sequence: CASSPLTGKQETQYF. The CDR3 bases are TGTGCCAGCAGCCCCCTGACAGGGAAACAAGAGACCCAGTACTTC.

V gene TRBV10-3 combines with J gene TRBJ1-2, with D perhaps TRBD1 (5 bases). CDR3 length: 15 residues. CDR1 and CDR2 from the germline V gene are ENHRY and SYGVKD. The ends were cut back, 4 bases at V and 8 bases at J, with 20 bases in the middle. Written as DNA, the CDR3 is TGTGCCATCAGTGGGGCCCTTCTTAGGGGCGACGGCTACACCTTC. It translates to CAISGALLRGDGYTF.